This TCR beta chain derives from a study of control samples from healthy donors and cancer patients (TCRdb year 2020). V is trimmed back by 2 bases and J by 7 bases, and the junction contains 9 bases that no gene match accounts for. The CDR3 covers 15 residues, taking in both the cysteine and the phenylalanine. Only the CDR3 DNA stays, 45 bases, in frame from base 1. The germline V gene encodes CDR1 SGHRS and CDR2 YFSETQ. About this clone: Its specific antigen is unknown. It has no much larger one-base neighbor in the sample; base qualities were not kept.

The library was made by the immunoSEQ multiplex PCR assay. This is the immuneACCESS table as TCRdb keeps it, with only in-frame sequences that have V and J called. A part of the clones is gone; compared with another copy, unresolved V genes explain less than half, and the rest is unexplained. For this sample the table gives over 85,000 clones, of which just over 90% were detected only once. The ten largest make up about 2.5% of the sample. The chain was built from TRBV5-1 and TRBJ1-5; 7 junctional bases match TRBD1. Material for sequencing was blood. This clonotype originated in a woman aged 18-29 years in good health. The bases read TGCGCCAGCAGCTTAAAGGGGGCGAAATCCCAGCCCCAGCATTTT. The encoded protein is CASSLKGAKSQPQHF.